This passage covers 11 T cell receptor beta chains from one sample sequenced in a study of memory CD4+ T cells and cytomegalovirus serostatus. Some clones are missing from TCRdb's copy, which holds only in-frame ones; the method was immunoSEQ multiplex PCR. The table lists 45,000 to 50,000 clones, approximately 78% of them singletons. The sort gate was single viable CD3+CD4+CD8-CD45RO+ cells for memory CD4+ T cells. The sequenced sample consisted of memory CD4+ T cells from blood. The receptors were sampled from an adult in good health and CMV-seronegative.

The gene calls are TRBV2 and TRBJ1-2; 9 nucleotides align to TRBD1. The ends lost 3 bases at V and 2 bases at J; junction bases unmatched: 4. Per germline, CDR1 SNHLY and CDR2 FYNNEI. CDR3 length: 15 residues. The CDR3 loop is CASSEGGTGNYGYTF. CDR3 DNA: TGTGCCAGCAGTGAGGGGGGGACAGGGAACTATGGCTACACCTTC.

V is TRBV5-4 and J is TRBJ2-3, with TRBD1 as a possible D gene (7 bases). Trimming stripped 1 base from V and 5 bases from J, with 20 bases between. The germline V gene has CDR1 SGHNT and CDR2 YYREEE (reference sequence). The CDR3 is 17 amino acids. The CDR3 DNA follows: TGTGCCAGCAGCTTGTATATTAATCACCAGGGGGGAGATACGCAGTATTTT. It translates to CASSLYINHQGGDTQYF.

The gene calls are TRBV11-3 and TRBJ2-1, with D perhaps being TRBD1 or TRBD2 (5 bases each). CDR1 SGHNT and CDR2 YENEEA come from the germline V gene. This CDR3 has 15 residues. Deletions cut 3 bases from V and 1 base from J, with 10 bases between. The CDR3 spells CASSLGRASYNEQFF. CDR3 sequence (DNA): TGTGCCAGCAGCTTGGGGCGGGCGTCCTACAATGAGCAGTTCTTC.

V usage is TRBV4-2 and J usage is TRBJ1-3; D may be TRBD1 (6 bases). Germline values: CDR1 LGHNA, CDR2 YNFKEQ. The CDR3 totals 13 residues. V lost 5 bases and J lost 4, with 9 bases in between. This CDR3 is CASSTGTGNTIYF. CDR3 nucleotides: TGTGCCAGCAGCACAGGGACCGGAAACACCATATATTTT.

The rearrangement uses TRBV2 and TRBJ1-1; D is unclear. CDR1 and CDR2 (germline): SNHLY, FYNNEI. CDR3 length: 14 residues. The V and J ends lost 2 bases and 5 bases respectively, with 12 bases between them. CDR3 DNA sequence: TGTGCCAGCAGTGAACTGGTCCCATGGACTGAAGCTTTCTTT. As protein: CASSELVPWTEAFF.

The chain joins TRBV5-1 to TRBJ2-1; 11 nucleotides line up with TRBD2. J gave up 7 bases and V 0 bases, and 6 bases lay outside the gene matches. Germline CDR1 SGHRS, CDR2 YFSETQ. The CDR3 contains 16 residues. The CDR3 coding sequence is TGCGCCAGCAGCTTGGTAGCGGGAGGGCCGGGGAATGAGCAGTTCTTC. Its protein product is CASSLVAGGPGNEQFF.

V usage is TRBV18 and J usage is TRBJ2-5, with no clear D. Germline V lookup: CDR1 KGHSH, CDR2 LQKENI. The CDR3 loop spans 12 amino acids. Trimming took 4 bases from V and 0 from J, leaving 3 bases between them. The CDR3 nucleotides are TGTGCCAGCTCACGTGACCAAGAGACCCAGTACTTC. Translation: CASSRDQETQYF.

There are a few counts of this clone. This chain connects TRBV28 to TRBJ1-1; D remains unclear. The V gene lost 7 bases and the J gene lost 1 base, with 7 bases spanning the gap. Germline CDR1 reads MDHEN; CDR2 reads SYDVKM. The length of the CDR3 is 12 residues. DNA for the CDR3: TGTGCCAGCAAAGTTGGGAACACTGAAGCTTTCTTT. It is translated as CASKVGNTEAFF.

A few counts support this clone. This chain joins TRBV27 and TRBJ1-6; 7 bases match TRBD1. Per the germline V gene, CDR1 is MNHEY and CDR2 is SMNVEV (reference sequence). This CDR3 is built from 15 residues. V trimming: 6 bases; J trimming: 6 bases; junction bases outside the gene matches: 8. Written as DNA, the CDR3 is TGTGCCAGCAGGGGGGACAGAATTTCTAATTCACCCCTCCACTTT. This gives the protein CASRGDRISNSPLHF.

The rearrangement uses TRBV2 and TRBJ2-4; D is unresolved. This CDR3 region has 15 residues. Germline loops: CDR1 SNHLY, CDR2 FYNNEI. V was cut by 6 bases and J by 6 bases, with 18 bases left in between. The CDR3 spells CASSPFDTLGNIQYF. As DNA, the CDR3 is TGTGCCAGCAGCCCTTTCGACACTCTGGGAAACATTCAGTACTTC.

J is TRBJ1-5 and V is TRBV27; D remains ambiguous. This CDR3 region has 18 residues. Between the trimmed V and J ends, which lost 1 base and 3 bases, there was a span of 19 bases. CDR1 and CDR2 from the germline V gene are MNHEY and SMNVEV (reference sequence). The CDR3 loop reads CASSLLGQTNGVNQPQHF. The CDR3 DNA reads TGTGCCAGCAGTTTATTAGGGCAAACCAACGGGGTCAATCAGCCCCAGCATTTT.